These 7 T cell receptor beta chains share one sample of origin, sequenced in a study of cytomegalovirus exposure and HLA in healthy donors. 13 Jbeta primers and 60 Vbeta primers were used for the PCR. Profiling relied on immunoSEQ multiplex PCR, and the TCRdb table lists in-frame clones only, not all of them. The repertoire holds around 100,000 clones, with approximately 80% as singletons. The source material was PBMCs. All receptors come from a woman aged 18-29 years in good health and CMV-seropositive.

V gene TRBV2 combines with J gene TRBJ2-6, with TRBD1 matching over 10 bases. V trimming: 10 bases; J trimming: 1 base; junction bases outside the gene matches: 7. Looked up from germline, CDR1 is SNHLY and CDR2 is FYNNEI. This CDR3 contains 16 residues. CDR3 region: CATFGTGVSGANVLTF. The CDR3 nucleotides are TGTGCCACCTTCGGGACAGGGGTATCTGGGGCCAACGTCCTGACTTTC.

The chain is built from TRBV9 and TRBJ1-1; 10 nucleotides match TRBD1. Trimming cost V 1 base and J 3 bases; bases outside gene matches: 9. CDR1 and CDR2 from the germline V gene are SGDLS and YYNGEE. The CDR3 contains 17 residues. The CDR3, as DNA: TGTGCCAGCAGCGTATCCGGACAGGGGGTAGGGGACACTGAAGCTTTCTTT. Amino acids: CASSVSGQGVGDTEAFF.

This clone came up a few times. This rearrangement joins TRBV10-3 to TRBJ1-5; 8 nucleotides line up with TRBD1. The ends lost 3 bases at V and 4 bases at J; junction bases unmatched: 2. Germline values: CDR1 ENHRY, CDR2 SYGVKD. The CDR3 covers 14 residues. The CDR3: CAISETGGNQPQHF. DNA of the CDR3: TGTGCCATCAGTGAAACAGGGGGGAATCAGCCCCAGCATTTT.

The J gene is TRBJ1-6, the V gene TRBV19; 7 bases line up with TRBD1. Germline loops: CDR1 LNHDA, CDR2 SQIVND (reference sequence). This CDR3 is built from 16 residues. With V trimmed by 6 bases and J by 2 bases, 7 bases remained unmatched. CDR3 bases: TGTGCCAGTAGCGAGCGAACAGGGGCCTATAATTCACCCCTCCACTTT. Its translation is CASSERTGAYNSPLHF.

The chain couples TRBV5-4 to TRBJ2-2, with D possibly TRBD2 on 6 matching bases. V was shortened by 2 bases and J by 4 bases, with 12 bases between the two germline ends. This CDR3 has 15 residues. Germline V gene data show CDR1 as SGHNT and CDR2 as YYREEE (reference sequence). The CDR3 here is CASSFGGKSTGELFF. In DNA, the CDR3 is TGTGCCAGCAGCTTCGGCGGGAAGTCCACCGGGGAGCTGTTTTTT.

The genes are TRBV6-1 and TRBJ1-3; TRBD1 aligns across 10 bases. Looked up from germline, CDR1 is MNHNS and CDR2 is SASEGT. CDR3 length: 17 residues. With V trimmed by 4 bases and J by 0 bases, 6 bases remained unmatched. CDR3 sequence reads: CASSAAGTGVSGNTIYF. CDR3 nucleotide sequence: TGTGCCAGCAGTGCAGCCGGGACAGGGGTCTCTGGAAACACCATATATTTT.

V gene TRBV6-1 combines with J gene TRBJ1-4; no definite D call. The CDR3 has 14 residues. The germline V gene has CDR1 MNHNS and CDR2 SASEGT. The V end was cut by 7 bases, the J end by 1 base, with 10 bases between. The CDR3 spells CASTRPETNEKLFF. In nucleotides, the CDR3 is TGTGCCAGCACCAGGCCGGAAACTAATGAAAAACTGTTTTTT.